Listed below are T cell receptor beta chains from one sample, sequenced in a study of CD8+ T cells in alopecia areata. Libraries were prepared by immunoSEQ multiplex PCR; TCRdb keeps only in-frame clonotypes and omits some of them. The sample has some 240,000 clones; 50% to 60% are singletons. The sequences come from CD4+ T cells sorted from blood, collected at week 4, from a patient treated with tofacitinib. The receptors here all came from a human donor with alopecia areata. Each CDR3 is given with its conserved first and last residue. The D gene is left open where the match is weak. A clone size is listed for some rows: how often the clone was seen (once, few, many), or a class if it is expanded.

CDR3aa: CASSQGPITGNQPQHF; CDR3nt: TGCGCCAGCAGCCAAGGACCGATCACGGGCAATCAGCCCCAGCATTTT; v_gene: TRBV4-1; d_gene: -; abundance: many; j_gene: TRBJ1-5
CDR3aa: CASRRGPDYQETQYF; CDR3nt: TGCGCCAGCAGACGGGGGCCGGACTACCAAGAGACCCAGTACTTC; v_gene: TRBV5-1; d_gene: -; abundance: -; j_gene: TRBJ2-5
CDR3aa: CASSLRQGGGSPLHF; CDR3nt: TGTGCCAGCAGTTTAAGACAGGGGGGCGGATCACCCCTCCACTTT; v_gene: TRBV27; d_gene: TRBD1; abundance: many; j_gene: TRBJ1-6
CDR3aa: CASSQDTQSNQPQHF; CDR3nt: TGCGCCAGCAGCCAAGATACACAAAGCAATCAGCCCCAGCATTTT; v_gene: TRBV4-3; d_gene: -; abundance: -; j_gene: TRBJ1-5
CDR3aa: CASSLASGEQYF; CDR3nt: TGTGCCAGCAGTTTAGCCTCTGGCGAGCAGTACTTC; v_gene: TRBV27; d_gene: -; abundance: -; j_gene: TRBJ2-7
CDR3aa: CASRGTAKETQYF; CDR3nt: TGTGCCAGTAGAGGGACGGCGAAAGAGACCCAGTACTTC; v_gene: TRBV19; d_gene: -; abundance: -; j_gene: TRBJ2-5
CDR3aa: CASSRTGGSSYNEQFF; CDR3nt: TGTGCCAGCAGCAGAACTGGCGGGAGCTCCTACAATGAGCAGTTCTTC; v_gene: TRBV7-3; d_gene: TRBD2; abundance: -; j_gene: TRBJ2-1
CDR3aa: CSVEVLAGGRQTQYF; CDR3nt: TGCAGCGTTGAAGTTCTAGCGGGGGGGCGGCAGACCCAGTACTTC; v_gene: TRBV29-1; d_gene: TRBD2; abundance: once; j_gene: TRBJ2-5
CDR3aa: CSVRGQPTDTQYF; CDR3nt: TGCAGCGTTCGGGGACAGCCCACAGATACGCAGTATTTT; v_gene: TRBV29-1; d_gene: TRBD1; abundance: -; j_gene: TRBJ2-3
CDR3aa: CASSQVDRTYRQGYGYTF; CDR3nt: TGCGCCAGCAGCCAAGTGGACCGCACCTACCGTCAGGGCTATGGCTACACCTTC; v_gene: TRBV4-1; d_gene: -; abundance: -; j_gene: TRBJ1-2
CDR3aa: CASSLGQGIYEQYF; CDR3nt: TGCGCCAGCAGCTTGGGACAGGGAATCTACGAGCAGTACTTC; v_gene: TRBV5-1; d_gene: TRBD1; abundance: -; j_gene: TRBJ2-7
CDR3aa: CASRQGGSYGYTF; CDR3nt: TGTGCCAGCCGACAGGGTGGATCCTATGGCTACACCTTC; v_gene: TRBV6-5; d_gene: TRBD1; abundance: -; j_gene: TRBJ1-2
CDR3aa: CASSEAPGQPQHF; CDR3nt: TGTGCCAGCAGTGAAGCTCCGGGTCAGCCCCAGCATTTT; v_gene: TRBV2; d_gene: -; abundance: -; j_gene: TRBJ1-5
CDR3aa: CASSLGFDLNNQPQHF; CDR3nt: TGTGCCAGCAGCTTGGGTTTCGACCTGAACAATCAGCCCCAGCATTTT; v_gene: TRBV5-6; d_gene: -; abundance: -; j_gene: TRBJ1-5
CDR3aa: CASSTGTGDSGANVLTF; CDR3nt: TGTGCCAGCAGTACCGGGACAGGGGACTCTGGGGCCAACGTCCTGACTTTC; v_gene: TRBV2; d_gene: TRBD1; abundance: once; j_gene: TRBJ2-6
CDR3aa: CASSLLAAEYNEQFF; CDR3nt: TGTGCCAGCAGCTTACTAGCGGCGGAGTACAATGAGCAGTTCTTC; v_gene: TRBV7-8; d_gene: TRBD2; abundance: few; j_gene: TRBJ2-1
CDR3aa: CASSQDSASYGYTF; CDR3nt: TGCGCCAGCAGCCAAGACTCAGCATCCTATGGCTACACCTTC; v_gene: TRBV4-1; d_gene: -; abundance: -; j_gene: TRBJ1-2
CDR3aa: CASSLDLGLTSYEQYF; CDR3nt: TGTGCCAGCAGCTTAGATCTGGGACTAACCTCCTACGAGCAGTACTTC; v_gene: TRBV11-2; d_gene: TRBD2; abundance: -; j_gene: TRBJ2-7
CDR3aa: CSVGGLNTEAFF; CDR3nt: TGCAGCGTTGGCGGACTGAACACTGAAGCTTTCTTT; v_gene: TRBV29-1; d_gene: -; abundance: -; j_gene: TRBJ1-1
CDR3aa: CASRPGSGANVLTF; CDR3nt: TGTGCCAGCAGACCAGGCTCTGGGGCCAACGTCCTGACTTTC; v_gene: TRBV7-6; d_gene: -; abundance: few; j_gene: TRBJ2-6
CDR3aa: CASSSNRGELFF; CDR3nt: TGTGCCAGCTCTTCAAACAGGGGAGAACTGTTTTTT; v_gene: TRBV18; d_gene: TRBD1; abundance: -; j_gene: TRBJ1-4
CDR3aa: CSVESLVGETQYF; CDR3nt: TGCAGCGTTGAATCCCTAGTGGGGGAGACCCAGTACTTC; v_gene: TRBV29-1; d_gene: -; abundance: -; j_gene: TRBJ2-5
CDR3aa: CSVDDSRVNYGYTF; CDR3nt: TGCAGCGTTGACGACAGCAGAGTCAACTATGGCTACACCTTC; v_gene: TRBV29-1; d_gene: -; abundance: -; j_gene: TRBJ1-2
CDR3aa: CASVLRQGLGNEQFF; CDR3nt: TGTGCTAGTGTACTAAGACAGGGGCTCGGCAATGAGCAGTTCTTC; v_gene: TRBV12-5; d_gene: TRBD1; abundance: few; j_gene: TRBJ2-1
CDR3aa: CSARDREGGTEAFF; CDR3nt: TGCAGCGCCCGTGACAGGGAGGGTGGCACTGAAGCTTTCTTT; v_gene: TRBV29-1; d_gene: TRBD1; abundance: -; j_gene: TRBJ1-1
CDR3aa: CAIRGDQETQYF; CDR3nt: TGTGCCATCAGGGGGGACCAAGAGACCCAGTACTTC; v_gene: TRBV10-3; d_gene: -; abundance: -; j_gene: TRBJ2-5
CDR3aa: CASSLGRNTGELFF; CDR3nt: TGTGCCAGCAGTTTAGGTCGGAACACCGGGGAGCTGTTTTTT; v_gene: TRBV27; d_gene: -; abundance: few; j_gene: TRBJ2-2
CDR3aa: CASSQGSQPQHF; CDR3nt: TGTGCCAGCAGTCAGGGAAGTCAGCCCCAGCATTTT; v_gene: TRBV27; d_gene: -; abundance: -; j_gene: TRBJ1-5
CDR3aa: CASSQRDTRYTGELFF; CDR3nt: TGCGCCAGCAGCCAACGGGACACGAGATACACCGGGGAGCTGTTTTTT; v_gene: TRBV4-1; d_gene: -; abundance: -; j_gene: TRBJ2-2
CDR3aa: CSVVTGGSTDTQYF; CDR3nt: TGCAGCGTTGTGACAGGGGGATCGACAGATACGCAGTATTTT; v_gene: TRBV29-1; d_gene: TRBD1; abundance: -; j_gene: TRBJ2-3
CDR3aa: CAISEGQETQYF; CDR3nt: TGTGCCATCAGTGAAGGCCAAGAGACCCAGTACTTC; v_gene: TRBV10-3; d_gene: -; abundance: -; j_gene: TRBJ2-5
CDR3aa: CSVRGKTDTQYF; CDR3nt: TGCAGCGTTCGGGGGAAGACAGATACGCAGTATTTT; v_gene: TRBV29-1; d_gene: -; abundance: -; j_gene: TRBJ2-3
CDR3aa: CSVALSSGQHYEQYF; CDR3nt: TGCAGCGTAGCTCTGTCGTCGGGGCAACACTACGAGCAGTACTTC; v_gene: TRBV29-1; d_gene: -; abundance: -; j_gene: TRBJ2-7
CDR3aa: CASSFKGAMANQPQHF; CDR3nt: TGTGCCAGCAGTTTCAAAGGGGCGATGGCCAATCAGCCCCAGCATTTT; v_gene: TRBV27; d_gene: -; abundance: few; j_gene: TRBJ1-5
CDR3aa: CASSLAEGYEQYF; CDR3nt: TGTGCCAGCAGCTTGGCGGAAGGCTACGAGCAGTACTTC; v_gene: TRBV5-5; d_gene: -; abundance: -; j_gene: TRBJ2-7
CDR3aa: CATSLSQNTGELFF; CDR3nt: TGTGCCACCAGCCTCTCCCAAAACACCGGGGAGCTGTTTTTT; v_gene: TRBV15; d_gene: -; abundance: -; j_gene: TRBJ2-2
CDR3aa: CASRRGVGEAFF; CDR3nt: TGTGCCAGCCGGCGGGGGGTAGGTGAAGCTTTCTTT; v_gene: TRBV25-1; d_gene: -; abundance: -; j_gene: TRBJ1-1
CDR3aa: CASSVGTFNYGYTF; CDR3nt: TGTGCCAGCAGTGTCGGGACATTTAACTATGGCTACACCTTC; v_gene: TRBV2; d_gene: -; abundance: -; j_gene: TRBJ1-2
CDR3aa: CASSQDSFGELFF; CDR3nt: TGTGCCAGCAGCCAAGATTCTTTCGGGGAGCTGTTTTTT; v_gene: TRBV4-2; d_gene: -; abundance: -; j_gene: TRBJ2-2
CDR3aa: CASSSGTNNQPQHF; CDR3nt: TGTGCCAGCAGTTCCGGGACGAATAATCAGCCCCAGCATTTT; v_gene: TRBV5-5; d_gene: -; abundance: few; j_gene: TRBJ1-5
CDR3aa: CSVDRGRGGSEEQYF; CDR3nt: TGCAGCGTTGACAGAGGGCGGGGGGGCTCCGAGGAGCAGTACTTC; v_gene: TRBV29-1; d_gene: TRBD2; abundance: few; j_gene: TRBJ2-7
CDR3aa: CAWSVLSEAFF; CDR3nt: TGTGCCTGGAGTGTACTCTCTGAAGCTTTCTTT; v_gene: TRBV30; d_gene: -; abundance: -; j_gene: TRBJ1-1
CDR3aa: CASSLRSGSFGEKLFF; CDR3nt: TGTGCCAGCAGCTTAAGGTCGGGGAGTTTCGGGGAAAAACTGTTTTTT; v_gene: TRBV7-8; d_gene: -; abundance: few; j_gene: TRBJ1-4
CDR3aa: CASSHRLTNEQFF; CDR3nt: TGCGCCAGCAGCCATAGGCTCACCAATGAGCAGTTCTTC; v_gene: TRBV4-3; d_gene: -; abundance: -; j_gene: TRBJ2-1
CDR3aa: CATSTLGSTTQYF; CDR3nt: TGTGCCACCAGCACCCTAGGGTCGACTACGCAGTATTTT; v_gene: TRBV15; d_gene: -; abundance: -; j_gene: TRBJ2-3
CDR3aa: CASSLTGTSINEQFF; CDR3nt: TGTGCCAGCAGCTTAACCGGGACTAGCATCAATGAGCAGTTCTTC; v_gene: TRBV7-8; d_gene: TRBD2; abundance: -; j_gene: TRBJ2-1
CDR3aa: CAWSEWAGENTGELFF; CDR3nt: TGTGCCTGGAGTGAATGGGCGGGAGAGAACACCGGGGAGCTGTTTTTT; v_gene: TRBV30; d_gene: TRBD2; abundance: -; j_gene: TRBJ2-2
CDR3aa: CASTSGHPYNEQFF; CDR3nt: TGTGCCAGCACCAGCGGTCATCCCTACAATGAGCAGTTCTTC; v_gene: TRBV25-1; d_gene: -; abundance: -; j_gene: TRBJ2-1
CDR3aa: CASSPGPTLEAFF; CDR3nt: TGTGCCAGCAGCCCGGGACCTACGCTTGAAGCTTTCTTT; v_gene: TRBV5-6; d_gene: -; abundance: -; j_gene: TRBJ1-1
CDR3aa: CASSSRTGGLGYTF; CDR3nt: TGTGCCAGCAGCTCACGGACAGGGGGCCTTGGCTACACCTTC; v_gene: TRBV14; d_gene: TRBD1; abundance: few; j_gene: TRBJ1-2
CDR3aa: CASSRGPSNEKLFF; CDR3nt: TGTGCCAGCAGCCGTGGACCCAGTAATGAAAAACTGTTTTTT; v_gene: TRBV28; d_gene: -; abundance: few; j_gene: TRBJ1-4
CDR3aa: CASSQDYEGRFAEAFF; CDR3nt: TGCGCCAGCAGCCAAGATTACGAGGGGCGATTCGCTGAAGCTTTCTTT; v_gene: TRBV4-3; d_gene: -; abundance: -; j_gene: TRBJ1-1
CDR3aa: CASSSQGFIGGYTF; CDR3nt: TGTGCCAGTAGTAGCCAGGGGTTTATAGGTGGCTACACCTTC; v_gene: TRBV19; d_gene: -; abundance: -; j_gene: TRBJ1-2
CDR3aa: CASSSSDRGDYGYTF; CDR3nt: TGTGCCAGCAGCTCATCCGACCGTGGGGACTATGGCTACACCTTC; v_gene: TRBV7-9; d_gene: -; abundance: -; j_gene: TRBJ1-2
CDR3aa: CAWSVSPQGGDEQYF; CDR3nt: TGTGCCTGGAGTGTTTCTCCACAGGGGGGCGACGAGCAGTACTTC; v_gene: TRBV30; d_gene: TRBD1; abundance: -; j_gene: TRBJ2-7